This T cell receptor beta chain was recorded in a study of radiation and T cells in renal cell carcinoma. CDR1 SGHTA and CDR2 FQGTGA come from the germline V gene. V dropped 5 bases and J dropped 5 bases, with 12 bases sitting between them. This CDR3 region has 14 residues. Time point reported: blood 4 weeks post-SBRT, at nephrectomy. Treatment noted: 15 Gy SBRT to primary tumor, nephrectomy 4 weeks later. Nephrectomy followed 15 Gy stereotactic body radiation by 4 weeks. This renal cell carcinoma was of the clear cell type. Measured with immunoSEQ multiplex PCR; TCRdb has only the in-frame clones, and not every one. There are some 150,000 clones in the sample; roughly 90% occur only once, and about 17% lies in the top ten.

Sequenced here: blood, sampled from a patient whose treatment included radiotherapy and nephrectomy. This clonotype was obtained from a woman aged 45-65 years with renal cell carcinoma. The chain uses TRBV7-3 and TRBJ2-2, with D perhaps matching TRBD1 (6 bases). The CDR3 region is CASSQNTGTGELFF. The CDR3, as DNA: TGTGCCAGCAGCCAGAACACAGGGACCGGGGAGCTGTTTTTT.